This passage covers 17 T cell receptor beta chains from one sample sequenced in a study of blood T cell repertoires in COVID-19. Sequenced by immunoSEQ multiplex PCR; TCRdb stores in-frame clones only, minus some. The sample carries about 98,000 clones, roughly four fifths recorded once. The specimen sequenced was peripheral blood. The receptors originated from a man in his 60s with acute or convalescent COVID-19.

This clone was counted only a few times. This chain uses TRBV5-4 with TRBJ2-7; tentative D call: TRBD1 (5 bases). Germline V CDR1 and CDR2: SGHNT, YYREEE (reference sequence). The CDR3 totals 15 residues. V lost 4 bases and J lost 2, with 16 bases in between. Here the CDR3 reads CASSLLQGGAYEQYV. CDR3 nucleotides: TGTGCCAGCAGCCTCCTCCAGGGCGGAGCCTACGAGCAGTACGTC.

This clone showed up just a few times. The V gene is TRBV12-5, the J gene TRBJ1-1; 7 bases match TRBD1. The germline gives CDR1 LGHNT, CDR2 FRNRAP. With V trimmed by 6 bases and J by 4 bases, 5 bases remained unmatched. This CDR3 is 13 amino acids long. The DNA of the CDR3 is TGTGCTAGTGGGTCAGGGGGGAGCACTGAAGCTTTCTTT. As protein: CASGSGGSTEAFF.

CDR3 sequence: CASSSAIWTGAGVREQYF. CDR3 bases: TGTGCCAGCAGTTCGGCGATTTGGACAGGGGCCGGGGTGAGGGAGCAGTACTTC. This chain links TRBV27 with TRBJ2-7; 9 positions agree with TRBD1. Germline V lookup: CDR1 MNHEY, CDR2 SMNVEV (reference sequence). Losses at the gene ends were 4 bases for V and 7 bases for J; bases not matched to a gene: 20. The CDR3 spans 18 residues.

This rearrangement joins TRBV10-3 to TRBJ2-2, with TRBD1 as a possible D gene (5 bases). CDR3 length equals 15 residues. The germline V gene encodes CDR1 ENHRY and CDR2 SYGVKD. V was trimmed by 8 bases and J by 1 base, leaving 14 bases between them. CDR3 nucleotide sequence: TGTGCCATCTCGGCGACAGACATGAACACCGGGGAGCTGTTTTTT. It specifies CAISATDMNTGELFF.

The CDR3 spells CASSTSNTGSKQYV. CDR3 in DNA: TGTGCCAGCAGTACGAGCAATACAGGGTCGAAGCAGTACGTC. The chain links TRBV27 to TRBJ2-7; tentatively, D is TRBD1 (6 bases). CDR3 length: 14 amino acids. Per the germline V gene, CDR1 is MNHEY and CDR2 is SMNVEV (reference sequence). V was pared by 5 bases and J by 8 bases, with 19 bases between.

This clone was seen once. This sequence joins TRBV18 and TRBJ2-5; no definite D call. V gave up 2 bases and J gave up 2 bases, with 6 bases separating them. Germline lookup yields CDR1 KGHSH and CDR2 LQKENI. This CDR3 has 13 amino acids. CDR3 residues: CASSPDLQETQYF. DNA for the CDR3: TGTGCCAGCTCACCAGACTTACAAGAGACCCAGTACTTC.

This clone came up once. The rearrangement links TRBV5-6 to TRBJ1-5; D unclear. The germline V and J ends were trimmed by 0 bases and 0 bases, with 10 bases remaining between them. Germline values: CDR1 SGHDT, CDR2 YYEEEE. The CDR3 extends over 16 amino acids. DNA for the CDR3: TGTGCCAGCAGCTTGGGGGCAGGTAATAGCAATCAGCCCCAGCATTTT. Amino acids: CASSLGAGNSNQPQHF.

A single count supports this clone. V gene TRBV5-8 combines with J gene TRBJ1-2; 9 bases are a match to TRBD1. The CDR3 totals 15 residues. V gave up 1 base and J gave up 0 bases; unmatched junction bases: 1. The germline V gene has CDR1 SGHTS and CDR2 YDEGEE. CDR3 in DNA: TGTGCCAGCAGCTTGAGACAGGGGGCTAACTATGGCTACACCTTC. The encoded protein is CASSLRQGANYGYTF.

The rearrangement uses TRBV5-1 and TRBJ1-2; no firm D call. Germline V gene data show CDR1 as SGHRS and CDR2 as YFSETQ. The CDR3 is 13 residues long. V lost 0 bases and J 7 bases, leaving 10 bases between the germline ends. CDR3 sequence (DNA): TGCGCCAGCAGCTTGGAACAGCCCTCTGGCTACACCTTC. Translating it yields CASSLEQPSGYTF.

This chain connects TRBV9 to TRBJ1-4, with a weak D call TRBD1 (5 bases). The CDR3 sequence is 16 residues long. Trimming shortened V by 0 bases and J by 0 bases, and 9 bases separated the two germline ends. Per germline, CDR1 SGDLS and CDR2 YYNGEE. The chain's CDR3 is CASSVGRGATNEKLFF. CDR3 in DNA: TGTGCCAGCAGCGTAGGGAGGGGTGCAACTAATGAAAAACTGTTTTTT.

With regard to this clone: This CDR3 is also generated by other DNA sequences in the sample. The J gene is TRBJ2-7, the V gene TRBV11-3; D gene unclear. The V gene's germline CDR1 is SGHNT and CDR2 YENEEA. V lost 6 bases to trimming and J lost 0 bases, with 9 bases between them. The CDR3 spans 13 residues. CDR3 bases: TGTGCCAGCAGTTACGACAACTCCTACGAGCAGTACGTC. It is translated as CASSYDNSYEQYV.

The V call is TRBV9, the J call TRBJ2-1, with D possibly TRBD2 on 6 matching bases. The CDR3 totals 15 residues. Per germline, CDR1 SGDLS and CDR2 YYNGEE. The germline V and J ends were trimmed by 0 bases and 9 bases, with 16 bases remaining between them. The CDR3 nucleotides read TGTGCCAGCAGCGTAGAGTGGAGGGCCTTGGGTGAGCAGTTCTTC. It specifies CASSVEWRALGEQFF.

A few counts support this clone. Compared with germline, one end of the junction differs, possibly owing to a read error. The rearrangement joins TRBV6-6 to TRBJ1-2; 7 nucleotides agree with TRBD1. CDR1 is MNHNY and CDR2 is SVGAGI in the germline V gene (reference sequence). The CDR3 covers 14 residues. DNA for the CDR3: TGTGCCAGCAGCTTGACACCGGGACAGTCTAAGCTCGGCTTC. Translation gives CASSLTPGQSKLGF.

The genes are TRBV5-6 and TRBJ2-7; D is perhaps TRBD1 (5 bases). The CDR3 totals 13 residues. Per the germline V gene, CDR1 is SGHDT and CDR2 is YYEEEE. V shed 6 bases and J shed 0 bases, with 10 bases lying between them. The DNA for the CDR3 is TGTGCCAGCAACCGACAGCACTCCTACGAGCAGTACTTC. Translating gives CASNRQHSYEQYF.

The chain employs TRBV5-8 and TRBJ1-2; D is uncertain. The CDR3 sequence is 11 residues long. Trimming took off 4 bases at V and 6 bases at J, with 7 bases between the two ends. CDR1 and CDR2 (germline): SGHTS, YDEGEE. The CDR3, as DNA: TGTGCCAGCAGCCGGCAGGATGGCTACACCTTC. Translating gives CASSRQDGYTF.

The chain uses TRBV12-5 and TRBJ2-1; tentatively, D is TRBD1 (6 bases). The length of the CDR3 is 10 residues. Per the germline V gene, CDR1 is LGHNT and CDR2 is FRNRAP. V was clipped by 5 bases and J by 12 bases, with 8 bases between them. In DNA, the CDR3 is TGTGCTAGTGGTGCGACAGGGCAGTTCTTC. Encoded protein: CASGATGQFF.

The CDR3 here is CASSRLSSYEQYF. CDR3 DNA sequence: TGTGCCAGCAGCCGACTAAGCTCCTACGAGCAGTACTTC. The chain combines TRBV7-2 with TRBJ2-7; the D gene is possibly TRBD2 (5 bases). The CDR3 is 13 residues long. Germline assignment: CDR1 SGHTA and CDR2 FQGNSA. Between the trimmed V and J ends, which lost 5 bases and 0 bases, there was a span of 8 bases.